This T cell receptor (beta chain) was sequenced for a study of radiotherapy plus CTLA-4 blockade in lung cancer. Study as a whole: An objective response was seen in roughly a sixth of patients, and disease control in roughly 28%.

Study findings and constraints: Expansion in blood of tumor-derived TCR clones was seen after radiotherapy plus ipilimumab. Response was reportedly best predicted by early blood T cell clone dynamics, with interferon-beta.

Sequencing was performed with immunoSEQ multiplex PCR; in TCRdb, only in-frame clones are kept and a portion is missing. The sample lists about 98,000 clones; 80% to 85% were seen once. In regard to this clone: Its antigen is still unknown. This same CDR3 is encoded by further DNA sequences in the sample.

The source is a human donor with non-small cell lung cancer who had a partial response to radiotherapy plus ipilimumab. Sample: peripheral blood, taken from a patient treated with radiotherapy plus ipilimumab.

CDR3 sequence (DNA): TGTGCCAGCAGTTTATCACTGGGGGGGCGGGGGGAGCAGTACTTC. Protein sequence: CASSLSLGGRGEQYF. This chain joins TRBV28 and TRBJ2-7, with TRBD2 as a possible D gene (7 bases). V lost 1 base, J lost 7 bases, and 17 bases lay in between. The CDR3 is 15 amino acids. Germline V CDR1 and CDR2: MDHEN, SYDVKM.